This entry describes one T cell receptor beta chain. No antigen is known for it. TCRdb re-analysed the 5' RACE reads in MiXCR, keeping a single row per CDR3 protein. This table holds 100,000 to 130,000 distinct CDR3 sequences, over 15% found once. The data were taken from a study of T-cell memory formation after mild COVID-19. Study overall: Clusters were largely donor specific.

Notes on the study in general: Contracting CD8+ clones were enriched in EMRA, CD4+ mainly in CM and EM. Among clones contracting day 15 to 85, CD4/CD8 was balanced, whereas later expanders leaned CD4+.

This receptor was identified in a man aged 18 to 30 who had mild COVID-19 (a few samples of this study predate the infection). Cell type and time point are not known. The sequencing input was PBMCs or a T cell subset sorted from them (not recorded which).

The CDR3 sequence: CASSSTAGDVLDEQFF. The DNA of the CDR3 is TGTGCCAGTAGCTCCACGGCAGGGGATGTATTGGATGAGCAGTTCTTC. The chain is built from TRBV25-1 and TRBJ2-1; a possible D gene is TRBD1 (6 bases). V was trimmed by 9 bases and J by 8 bases, leaving 26 bases between them. Germline assignment: CDR1 MGHDK and CDR2 SYGVNS. This CDR3 comprises 16 residues.